The TCR beta chain under discussion was sequenced for a study of PD-1 blockade in classical Hodgkin lymphoma. With respect to this clone: What it recognizes is unknown.

Produced via immunoSEQ multiplex PCR; TCRdb's table is partial and in-frame only. The repertoire holds 20,000 to 25,000 clones, with 81% as singletons. As for time point: cycle 4 day 1 (C4D1), after more than 5 weeks of nivolumab. Every patient was affected by relapse after autologous stem cell transplantation, while exposure to brentuximab vedotin was not uniform. Germline V gene data show CDR1 as PRHDT and CDR2 as FYEKMQ (reference sequence). This CDR3 region has 15 residues. After removal of 6 bases from V and 10 bases from J, the junction contained 13 bases not matched to a gene. Notes on the study in general: The authors excluded patients who started nivolumab under 1 year after ASCT. The baseline diversity of complete responders showed similarity to that of newly diagnosed patients. It was reported that newly diagnosed patients had less baseline TCR diversity than healthy donors.

The TCR was taken from a human donor with classical Hodgkin lymphoma. The sample in question was peripheral blood mononuclear cells (PBMCs), obtained before the fourth cycle of nivolumab. This sequence joins TRBV13 and TRBJ2-1; 9 nucleotides agree with TRBD1. The CDR3 reads CASRRGQGTLWEQFF. CDR3 bases: TGTGCCAGCAGAAGGGGACAGGGCACACTTTGGGAGCAGTTCTTC.